This record covers a single T cell receptor beta chain. TCRdb keeps only in-frame clones here, not all; method: immunoSEQ multiplex PCR. The sample has approximately 1,500,000 clones, roughly 96% seen once. These data originate in a study of shared clonotypes between healthy human individuals. The CDR3 runs 14 residues. The ends were cut back, 5 bases at V and 1 base at J, with 10 bases in the middle. The germline V gene encodes CDR1 LNHDA and CDR2 SQIVND (reference sequence). This chain joins TRBV19 and TRBJ2-3, with a possible D match to TRBD2 (5 bases). The TCR originated in a man in his thirties or forties in good health. What was sequenced was naive CD4+ T cells sorted from blood. As to subset: CD45RA+ positively selected. The CDR3 reads CASSSGFRTDTQYF. DNA for the CDR3: TGTGCCAGTAGTTCGGGGTTTCGCACAGATACGCAGTATTTT.